This T cell receptor beta chain comes out of a study of blood T cell repertoires in COVID-19. The overall study: Samples of COVID-19 (acute and convalescent) were obtained from the United States, Italy and Spain.

This clone was counted a few times. Authors' data handling: Quantification of nucleated cells was approximated via reference gene primer amplification. The table came from immunoSEQ multiplex PCR; TCRdb's copy has only in-frame clones and leaves some out. V and J calls plus clone size are reproduced from that table; the DNA served to infer D and trimming. The data contain 65,000 to 85,000 clones, about 68% of them singletons. Between the trimmed V and J ends, which lost 6 bases and 2 bases, there was a span of 11 bases. There are 14 residues in the CDR3. The V gene's germline CDR1 is SNHLY and CDR2 FYNNEI.

The material sequenced was peripheral blood. This chain links TRBV2 with TRBJ2-1, with D maybe TRBD2 (6 bases). The origin of this receptor is a man aged 50 to 60 with active or convalescent COVID-19. The CDR3 loop reads CASRWGVTYNEQFF. CDR3 bases: TGTGCCAGCAGGTGGGGGGTCACCTACAATGAGCAGTTCTTC.